This TCR beta chain emerged from a study of cytomegalovirus exposure and HLA in healthy donors. This PCR relied on a set of 60 Vbeta primers and 13 Jbeta primers. Method: immunoSEQ multiplex PCR; TCRdb's copy keeps in-frame clones and lacks some. Of about 200,000 clones detected, approximately 80% appear once; the ten largest clones hold 1.7%. V trimming: 3 bases; J trimming: 1 base; junction bases outside the gene matches: 8. The CDR3 covers 17 residues. Germline CDR1 reads KGHSH; CDR2 reads LQKENI. Material: PBMCs. V usage is TRBV18 and J usage is TRBJ2-2; 7 nucleotides agree with TRBD2. This clonotype was sampled from a man over 45 in good health and CMV-seronegative. The CDR3 here is CASSPLLAAQNTGELFF. The CDR3 DNA is TGTGCCAGCTCACCCCTCCTAGCGGCCCAGAACACCGGGGAGCTGTTTTTT.